This record covers a single T cell receptor beta chain. Its antigen remains unknown. From germline, CDR1 is MDHEN and CDR2 SYDVKM. V lost 10 bases to trimming and J lost 8 bases, with 14 bases between them. The CDR3 spans 12 residues. Some clones are missing from TCRdb's copy, which holds only in-frame ones; the method was immunoSEQ multiplex PCR. Among 200,000 to 250,000 clones listed, about 93% were seen once. This entry belongs to a study of T cell responses to AZD1222 COVID-19 vaccine. Study-wide findings and caveats: Donors, mostly white British, included more females; clonal diversity was possibly underestimated. No day 14 peak samples; only post-peak repertoires were characterized.

This rearrangement joins TRBV28 to TRBJ1-4; D is unresolved. The sample in question was peripheral blood, obtained on day 0 of MenACWY control vaccination. The TCR comes from an adult in good health. This CDR3 is CATRPEKEKLFF. For the CDR3, the DNA is TGTGCCACCCGCCCGGAAAAAGAAAAACTGTTTTTT.